The TCR beta chain under discussion was sequenced for a study of shared clonotypes between healthy human individuals. The CDR3 has 12 amino acids. V was pared by 2 bases and J by 7 bases, with 9 bases between. CDR1 and CDR2 from the germline V gene are MDHEN and SYDVKM. Overall study findings and caveats: Rarefaction showed that sequencing of sorted subsets was incomplete (despite large depth). It was expected that sequencing depth would affect clonotype sharing among donors.

At the deep level, the assay was run. Clones were read by immunoSEQ multiplex PCR, and TCRdb kept only the in-frame ones, dropping some. The repertoire holds over a million clones, with around three quarters as singletons. Details on this clone: Its target is unknown.

Naive CD4+ cells were CD45RA-selected; the remaining cells were memory. This chain connects TRBV28 to TRBJ2-7; the D is unclear. This TCR was recovered from a man between 18 and 29 years old in good health. Some clones in this sample may be carry-over from other donors' samples. The source material was memory CD4+ T cells from PBMCs. Regarding subset: CD45RA-negative fraction. The CDR3 spells CASSLADGEQYF. CDR3 nucleotide sequence: TGTGCCAGCAGTTTAGCCGATGGGGAGCAGTACTTC.